This T cell receptor (beta chain) was identified in a study of CD8+ T cells in alopecia areata. The overall study: The duration of tofacitinib was 6 to 18 months, with 6 months off drug afterward. By percentage of affected scalp area, the severity of treated patients was scored. Broader study findings: Within the top 100, expanded CD8+ clones significantly decreased with tofacitinib, as did scalp clonality.

For this clone: What it binds is not known.

Extracted RNA was reverse transcribed, and the resulting cDNA served as sequencing template. Produced via immunoSEQ multiplex PCR; TCRdb's table is partial and in-frame only. This table has more than 150,000 clones, approximately 49% appearing once. Treatment of the sample: oral pan-JAK inhibitor, 5-10 mg twice daily. Trimming at V came to 4 bases and at J to 3 bases, leaving 6 bases not matched to a gene. The CDR3 has 15 residues. Germline lookup yields CDR1 PRHDT and CDR2 FYEKMQ (reference sequence). Specimen: CD8+ T cells sorted from blood, collected at week 52, from a patient treated with tofacitinib. This clonotype was obtained from a human donor with alopecia areata. This chain connects TRBV13 to TRBJ1-1; 9 nucleotides match TRBD1. The CDR3 reads CASSSHGTGYTEAFF. The CDR3 nucleotides are TGTGCCAGCAGCTCCCACGGGACAGGGTACACTGAAGCTTTCTTT.